These 26 T cell receptor beta chains were all obtained from the same sample, sequenced in a study of T cells in localized non-small cell lung cancer. Profiled with immunoSEQ multiplex PCR; TCRdb holds only in-frame clones, not every one. The repertoire holds about 72,000 clones, about 88% seen once, with around 1.3% in the top ten. The sequencing here drew on peripheral blood, taken before any cancer treatment. These receptors were obtained from an older female donor with stage I lung adenocarcinoma.

This chain uses TRBV7-9 with TRBJ2-7; D tentatively reads TRBD1 or TRBD2 (6 bases each). The CDR3 has 16 amino acids. CDR1 and CDR2 from the germline V gene are SEHNR and FQNEAQ (reference sequence). The ends were cut back, 1 base at V and 4 bases at J, with 17 bases in the middle. This CDR3 reads CASSLGPPTGTYEQYF. The CDR3 DNA reads as TGTGCCAGCAGCTTAGGCCCCCCTACAGGGACTTACGAGCAGTACTTC.

CDR3 sequence reads: CASSIQNRGNEQYF. The CDR3 region has the DNA TGTGCCAGTAGTATACAAAACAGGGGTAACGAGCAGTACTTC. The V call is TRBV19, the J call TRBJ2-7; 7 bases match TRBD1. Germline V gene lookup returns CDR1 LNHDA and CDR2 SQIVND (reference sequence). The CDR3 is 14 amino acids. V shed 2 bases and J 5 bases; nucleotides not matched to a gene: 6.

The chain combines TRBV28 with TRBJ2-7; D may correspond to TRBD1 or TRBD2 (5 bases each). The ends were cut back, 4 bases at V and 2 bases at J, with 9 bases in the middle. This CDR3 spans 13 amino acids. Per the germline V gene, CDR1 is MDHEN and CDR2 is SYDVKM. The CDR3 is CASSSRDPYEQYF. Written as DNA, the CDR3 is TGTGCCAGCAGTTCCAGGGACCCCTACGAGCAGTACTTC.

This rearrangement joins TRBV4-1 to TRBJ1-3; TRBD1 is a possible D gene (6 bases). The CDR3 spans 18 residues. Germline CDR1 is MGHRA and CDR2 is YSYEKL. The V gene lost 0 bases and the J gene lost 2 bases, with 17 bases spanning the gap. The DNA for the CDR3 is TGCGCCAGCAGCCAAGATGGGCAGGGGCTGGTGGCTGGAAACACCATATATTTT. Encoded protein: CASSQDGQGLVAGNTIYF.

V usage is TRBV5-1 and J usage is TRBJ2-3; 9 nucleotides agree with TRBD2. Germline values: CDR1 SGHRS, CDR2 YFSETQ. Unmatched junction bases numbered 23, after V lost 3 bases and J lost 0 bases. The CDR3 spans 22 residues. CDR3 in amino acids: CASSSPVPPLVAGDPSTDTQYF. Written as DNA, the CDR3 is TGCGCCAGCAGCTCTCCTGTTCCTCCCCTGGTAGCGGGGGACCCTAGCACAGATACGCAGTATTTT.

This clone occurred once. The chain joins TRBV5-1 to TRBJ1-1; possibly TRBD1 for D (6 bases). CDR1 and CDR2 (germline): SGHRS, YFSETQ. V was shortened by 4 bases and J by 6 bases, with 19 bases between the two germline ends. This CDR3 is 15 amino acids long. The CDR3 coding sequence is TGCGCCAGCAGCCTGGCATTAGGGGGGGTCGCTGAAGCTTTCTTT. Translating it yields CASSLALGGVAEAFF. Variable domain in full (rest from reference TRBV5-1 and TRBJ1-1): KAGVTQTPRYLIKTRGQQVTLSCSPISGHRSVSWYQQTPGQGLQFLFEYFSETQRNKGNFPGRFSGRQFSNSRSEMNVSTLELGDSALYLCASSLALGGVAEAFFGQGTRLTVV.

The gene calls are TRBV14 and TRBJ2-5, with 12 bases matching TRBD2. The CDR3 has 20 amino acids. Trimming at V came to 0 bases and at J to 0 bases, leaving 11 bases not matched to a gene. Per germline, CDR1 SGHDN and CDR2 FVKESK. The CDR3 loop is CASSQDPRVGTSGYQETQYF. Written as DNA, the CDR3 is TGTGCCAGCAGCCAAGATCCGAGGGTAGGGACTAGCGGGTACCAAGAGACCCAGTACTTC.

This clone was counted only a few times. The CDR3 is CASSLVLQGGYTF. The DNA of the CDR3 is TGCGCCAGCAGCTTGGTTTTACAGGGAGGCTACACCTTC. The chain recombines TRBV5-1 with TRBJ1-2; TRBD1 might be the D (6 bases). Germline V CDR1 and CDR2: SGHRS, YFSETQ. The CDR3 contains 13 residues. Trimming removed 0 bases from V and 8 bases from J, with 11 bases in between.

The gene calls are TRBV10-1 and TRBJ1-2; 7 bases are shared with TRBD1. This CDR3 region has 14 residues. Germline V lookup: CDR1 WNHNN, CDR2 SYGVQD (reference sequence). V shed 2 bases and J 4 bases; nucleotides not matched to a gene: 4. Written as DNA, the CDR3 is TGCGCCAGCAGTGAGACCCGACAGGGCTATGGCTACACCTTC. It is translated as CASSETRQGYGYTF.

This sequence joins TRBV10-3 and TRBJ2-1, with 10 bases that match TRBD2. After removal of 3 bases from V and 2 bases from J, the junction contained 7 bases not matched to a gene. The CDR3 loop spans 17 amino acids. Germline loops: CDR1 ENHRY, CDR2 SYGVKD. DNA for the CDR3: TGTGCCATCAGTGATGTCAAAAGCGGGGGGGCCTACAATGAGCAGTTCTTC. This gives the protein CAISDVKSGGAYNEQFF.

The rearrangement joins TRBV29-1 to TRBJ1-2; D unclear. The CDR3 sequence is 11 residues long. V was trimmed by 4 bases and J by 8 bases, leaving 11 bases between them. CDR1 and CDR2 from the germline V gene are SQVTM and ANQGSEA. CDR3: CSVAGFGGYTF. CDR3 sequence (DNA): TGCAGCGTTGCGGGATTCGGGGGCTACACCTTC.

The rearrangement links TRBV28 to TRBJ1-2; TRBD1 matches at 10 bases. Germline lookup yields CDR1 MDHEN and CDR2 SYDVKM. The CDR3 spans 15 residues. V trimming: 7 bases; J trimming: 4 bases; junction bases outside the gene matches: 9. Here the CDR3 DNA reads TGTGCCAGCAATTTCAGACAGGGGGCGGCCTATGGCTACACCTTC. The encoded protein is CASNFRQGAAYGYTF.

A single count supports this clone. The rearrangement uses TRBV4-2 and TRBJ2-5; a weak D match, TRBD2 (6 bases). Trimming took off 2 bases at V and 0 bases at J, with 16 bases between the two ends. Germline values: CDR1 LGHNA, CDR2 YNFKEQ. The CDR3 has 17 residues. The CDR3 here is CASSQNGGAAHQETQYF. The DNA of the CDR3 is TGTGCCAGCAGCCAAAACGGGGGTGCGGCGCACCAAGAGACCCAGTACTTC.

The V call is TRBV7-6, the J call TRBJ2-5; TRBD2 matches at 9 bases. CDR3 length: 15 amino acids. The trim removed 1 base at V and 5 bases at J, leaving 5 bases unmatched. Germline V gene data show CDR1 as SGHVS and CDR2 as FNYEAQ. CDR3 in amino acids: CASSLVSSGMETQYF. Written as DNA, the CDR3 is TGTGCCAGCAGCTTAGTGTCTAGCGGGATGGAGACCCAGTACTTC.

The rearrangement uses TRBV11-2 and TRBJ1-1, with D possibly matching TRBD1 (5 bases). This CDR3 has 13 amino acids. The germline CDR1 and CDR2 sequences are SGHAT and FQNNGV. V was pared by 3 bases and J by 1 base, with 6 bases between. Here the CDR3 reads CASSLDTNTEAFF. As DNA, the CDR3 is TGTGCCAGCAGCTTGGACACGAACACTGAAGCTTTCTTT.

The chain combines TRBV19 with TRBJ1-2; 9 bases are a match to TRBD1. With V trimmed by 11 bases and J by 8 bases, 6 bases remained unmatched. Germline values: CDR1 LNHDA, CDR2 SQIVND (reference sequence). The CDR3 sequence is 11 residues long. The CDR3 region is CAAWTGAGYTF. CDR3 bases: TGTGCCGCATGGACAGGGGCCGGCTACACCTTC. Using reference TRBV19 and TRBJ1-2 for the parts outside the CDR3, the full variable domain is DGGITQSPKYLFRKEGQNVTLSCEQNLNHDAMYWYRQDPGQGLRLIYYSQIVNDFQKGDIAEGYSVSREKKESFPLTVTSAQKNPTAFYLCAAWTGAGYTFGSGTRLTVV.

The CDR3 here is CASSTGSGIYNEQFF. The CDR3, as DNA: TGTGCCAGCAGTACCGGGTCCGGGATATACAATGAGCAGTTCTTC. V usage is TRBV27 and J usage is TRBJ2-1, with D possibly matching TRBD2 (5 bases). CDR1 MNHEY and CDR2 SMNVEV come from the germline V gene (reference sequence). This CDR3 has 15 residues. V lost 5 bases to trimming and J lost 4 bases, with 15 bases between them.

The chain joins TRBV6-6 to TRBJ1-5; unclear D gene. This CDR3 has 15 amino acids. Germline CDR1 MNHNY, CDR2 SVGAGI (reference sequence). The germline V and J ends were trimmed by 0 bases and 0 bases, with 6 bases remaining between them. The CDR3 sequence: CASSYSVPSNQPQHF. Here the CDR3 DNA reads TGTGCCAGCAGTTACTCGGTACCTAGCAATCAGCCCCAGCATTTT.

This rearrangement joins TRBV6-1 to TRBJ2-3; 14 bases are a match to TRBD2. The CDR3 sequence is 16 residues long. Per the germline V gene, CDR1 is MNHNS and CDR2 is SASEGT. J lost 5 bases, V lost 2 bases, and 3 bases had no gene match. The CDR3 DNA reads as TGTGCCAGCAGTGAAACGGGACTAGCGGGGGAAGATACGCAGTATTTT. Its protein is CASSETGLAGEDTQYF.

This chain uses TRBV2 with TRBJ1-3; TRBD1 might be the D (6 bases). This CDR3 is 13 amino acids long. Germline CDR1 SNHLY, CDR2 FYNNEI. Between the trimmed V and J ends, which lost 4 bases and 7 bases, there was a span of 11 bases. DNA for the CDR3: TGTGCCAGCAGTGGGGGGCAGCTGAACACCATATATTTT. It translates to CASSGGQLNTIYF.

The chain uses TRBV28 and TRBJ2-5, with 8 bases fitting TRBD1. J was trimmed by 5 bases and V by 2 bases; bases with no gene match: 1. This CDR3 comprises 13 residues. The germline CDR1 and CDR2 sequences are MDHEN and SYDVKM. The CDR3 nucleotides read TGTGCCAGCAGTTTAGCAGGGGGCGAGACCCAGTACTTC. This translates into CASSLAGGETQYF.

This clone was seen once. The rearrangement joins TRBV27 to TRBJ2-7, with D possibly being TRBD1 (5 bases). The CDR3 length is 15 residues. Per the germline V gene, CDR1 is MNHEY and CDR2 is SMNVEV (reference sequence). V was clipped by 4 bases and J by 1 base, with 14 bases between them. CDR3 protein: CASSSDSLTSYEQYF. The CDR3 region has the DNA TGTGCCAGCAGTTCCGACAGCCTAACTTCCTACGAGCAGTACTTC.

CDR3 sequence (DNA): TGTGCCAGCTGGTGGCGAAGTAGCAATCAGCCCCAGCATTTT. Encoded protein: CASWWRSSNQPQHF. This chain joins TRBV6-4 and TRBJ1-5; no clear D gene. The CDR3 totals 14 residues. Germline CDR1 is MRHNA and CDR2 is SNTAGT. Trimming took 8 bases from V and 0 from J, leaving 11 bases between them.

V gene TRBV11-2 combines with J gene TRBJ2-3, with a tentative D call TRBD2 (6 bases). The CDR3 contains 16 residues. Germline values: CDR1 SGHAT, CDR2 FQNNGV. The germline V and J ends were trimmed by 5 bases and 4 bases, with 19 bases remaining between them. The CDR3 reads CASSIRDSPRPDTQYF. CDR3 nucleotides: TGTGCCAGCAGCATACGGGACTCCCCTCGCCCAGATACGCAGTATTTT. The full variable domain, rest sourced from reference TRBV11-2 and TRBJ2-3, is EAGVAQSPRYKIIEKRQSVAFWCNPISGHATLYWYQQILGQGPKLLIQFQNNGVVDDSQLPKDRFSAERLKGVDSTLKIQPAKLEDSAVYLCASSIRDSPRPDTQYFGPGTRLTVL.

A single count supports this clone. The chain carries TRBV29-1 and TRBJ2-1, with 11 bases that match TRBD1. In germline, CDR1 is SQVTM, CDR2 ANQGSEA. V lost 0 bases to trimming and J lost 6 bases; unmatched junction nucleotides: 4. The CDR3 contains 15 residues. The CDR3: CSVEETGTGGNEQFF. CDR3 sequence (DNA): TGCAGCGTTGAAGAAACTGGGACAGGGGGCAATGAGCAGTTCTTC.

V is TRBV5-4 and J is TRBJ2-7, with D perhaps matching TRBD1 or TRBD2 (6 bases each). V lost 6 bases to trimming and J lost 3 bases, with 22 bases between them. This CDR3 comprises 16 residues. Germline loops: CDR1 SGHNT, CDR2 YYREEE (reference sequence). CDR3: CASNLMTGGAGYEQYF. CDR3 nucleotide sequence: TGTGCCAGCAACCTAATGACAGGAGGGGCGGGCTACGAGCAGTACTTC.